The 30 T cell receptor beta chains below come from one sample, sequenced in a study (dated by TCRdb to the mid-2010s). Libraries were built with 5' RACE. The instrument was an Illumina MiSeq. TCRdb applied fastp at Q25 and MiXCR to the public reads, then kept only in-frame beta chains. Every entry covers one CDR3 protein and lists the most common genes and DNA from its rows. Across this sample there are some 10,000 distinct CDR3 sequences, with over 15% seen only once. The ten largest clonotypes hold 3.5% to 4% of the sample. Tregs were isolated as CD4+CD25+CD127-/low cells. Input material: Tregs sorted from a lymph node. Receptors originate from a female donor with breast cancer.

This clonotype is termed medium-sized. This rearrangement joins TRBV7-9 to TRBJ2-1, with unresolved D. CDR3 size: 13 residues. CDR1 is SEHNR, CDR2 FQNEAQ, per germline (reference sequence). The V end lost 7 bases, the J end lost 0 bases, and 7 bases lay between the germline ends. CDR3 loop: CASTSGSYNEQFF. CDR3 sequence (DNA): TGTGCCAGCACCTCAGGCTCCTACAATGAGCAGTTCTTC.

In the case of this clonotype: Germline is not matched at one junction end, which may reflect a read error. In DNA, the CDR3 is TGCCGCGTGGCCGGGACGAGCGGGAGCAGTGGCAATGAGCAGTTCTTC. It translates to CRVAGTSGSSGNEQFF. The chain is built from TRBV29-1 and TRBJ2-1; 8 bases match TRBD2. The CDR3 is made up of 16 amino acids. CDR1 and CDR2 (germline): SQVTM, ANQGSEA.

By share, this clonotype counts as medium-sized. The chain uses TRBV5-1 and TRBJ1-6, with D possibly TRBD1 on 5 matching bases. Between the trimmed V and J ends, which lost 8 bases and 0 bases, there was a span of 15 bases. Per the germline V gene, CDR1 is SGHRS and CDR2 is YFSETQ. The CDR3 sequence is 16 residues long. DNA of the CDR3: TGCGCCAGTCGGGACGGAAGGAGCTCCTATAATTCACCCCTCCACTTT. This codes for CASRDGRSSYNSPLHF.

The gene calls are TRBV12-3 or TRBV12-4 and TRBJ2-5, with D perhaps TRBD1 or TRBD2 (5 bases each). Trimming cost V 2 bases and J 1 base, with 8 bases left between them. The CDR3 spans 14 residues. The CDR3 sequence: CASSLPGTQETQYF. The CDR3 DNA sequence: TGTGCCAGCAGTTTACCGGGGACCCAAGAGACCCAGTACTTC.

Note on this clonotype: Germline is not matched at one junction end, which may reflect a read error. The V and J genes are TRBV11-2 and TRBJ2-7, with a tentative D call TRBD2 (5 bases). Germline CDR1 SGHAT, CDR2 FQNNGV. The CDR3 runs to 14 residues. The CDR3, as DNA: TGTACCAGCAGCTTAGCGATCAGCTCCCACGAGCAGTACTTC. Its protein is CTSSLAISSHEQYF. The whole variable domain, remainder taken from reference TRBV11-2 and TRBJ2-7, is EAGVAQSPRYKIIEKRQSVAFWCNPISGHATLYWYQQILGQGPKLLIQFQNNGVVDDSQLPKDRFSAERLKGVDSTLKIQPAKLEDSAVYLCTSSLAISSHEQYFGPGTRLTVT.

This clonotype is medium-sized (0.01 to 0.1%) by share. V usage is TRBV2 and J usage is TRBJ2-3; unclear D gene. The CDR3 is 13 residues long. CDR1 SNHLY and CDR2 FYNNEI come from the germline V gene. Trimming left V 4 bases short and J 2 bases short, with 7 bases between. This chain's CDR3 is CASSGSFTDTQYF. The CDR3 bases are TGTGCCAGCAGTGGATCCTTCACAGATACGCAGTATTTT.

This clonotype was recorded at least ten times. This chain uses TRBV5-1 with TRBJ2-1; 8 bases align to TRBD2. CDR1 and CDR2 (germline): SGHRS, YFSETQ. This CDR3 has 13 amino acids. J gave up 7 bases and V 4 bases, and 4 bases lay outside the gene matches. This CDR3 reads CASSPGGRNEQFF. In DNA form, the CDR3 reads TGCGCCAGCAGCCCCGGCGGGAGGAATGAGCAGTTCTTC.

This clonotype was detected ten times or more. The chain has TRBV6-6 and TRBJ1-5; the D is unclear. The CDR3 consists of 16 residues. The V end lost 11 bases, the J end lost 3 bases, and 23 bases lay between the germline ends. Germline values: CDR1 MNHNY, CDR2 SVGAGI (reference sequence). The CDR3 nucleotides are TGTGCCTGCGCCCGGGTCAACCAACCTCACAATCAGCCCCAGCATTTT. Amino acids: CACARVNQPHNQPQHF.

This clonotype ranks as medium-sized. The J gene is TRBJ1-5, the V gene TRBV6-1; D may be TRBD1 (5 bases). Trimming removed 3 bases at V and 4 bases at J, with 7 bases between. This CDR3 has 13 amino acids. CDR1 is MNHNS, CDR2 SASEGT, per germline. The DNA for the CDR3 is TGTGCCAGCAGTGATGGGGGGAATCAGCCCCAGCATTTT. Translated: CASSDGGNQPQHF.

The table lists this clonotype with many counts. The rearrangement uses TRBV28 and TRBJ1-4; 7 bases align to TRBD1. V dropped 5 bases and J dropped 4; count of bases not matched to a gene: 22. The length of the CDR3 is 20 residues. The germline V gene has CDR1 MDHEN and CDR2 SYDVKM. DNA of the CDR3: TGTGCCAGCAGTCATGACAGGGTTACTATATGGGGTCGAGTTAATGAAAAACTGTTTTTT. It specifies CASSHDRVTIWGRVNEKLFF.

This clonotype appeared a few times. V and J are TRBV5-1 and TRBJ2-7; D is tentatively TRBD1 or TRBD2 (5 bases each). Between the trimmed V and J ends, which lost 3 bases and 5 bases, there was a span of 15 bases. The CDR3 loop spans 14 amino acids. Germline V gene data show CDR1 as SGHRS and CDR2 as YFSETQ. The CDR3 region is CASSSPRDGHEQYF. DNA of the CDR3: TGCGCCAGCAGCTCCCCCCGGGACGGACACGAGCAGTACTTC.

This clonotype appeared many times. J is TRBJ2-5 and V is TRBV11-2; 7 nucleotides agree with TRBD1. Trimming took 5 bases from V and 5 from J; bases not matched to a gene: 11. Germline values: CDR1 SGHAT, CDR2 FQNNGV. The CDR3 runs to 15 residues. Written as DNA, the CDR3 is TGTGCCAGCAGCCCCAACAGGGGTGGGATGGAGACCCAGTACTTC. This codes for CASSPNRGGMETQYF. Using reference TRBV11-2 and TRBJ2-5 for the parts outside the CDR3, the full variable domain is EAGVAQSPRYKIIEKRQSVAFWCNPISGHATLYWYQQILGQGPKLLIQFQNNGVVDDSQLPKDRFSAERLKGVDSTLKIQPAKLEDSAVYLCASSPNRGGMETQYFGPGTRLLVL.

This clonotype was seen at least ten times. The chain employs TRBV28 and TRBJ2-3; TRBD2 agrees at 10 bases. The J segment lost 3 bases and the V segment lost 1 base, leaving 7 bases of the junction unmatched. Germline V lookup: CDR1 MDHEN, CDR2 SYDVKM. This CDR3 comprises 17 residues. CDR3 DNA sequence: TGTGCCAGCAGTTTATATTCACCGGGACTAGCGACAGATACGCAGTATTTT. Translating it yields CASSLYSPGLATDTQYF.

As for this clonotype: Possible read error: a much larger clone is one base away. Because the CDR3 is missing its conserved closing phenylalanine or tryptophan, this is likely a read error. This chain connects TRBV11-2 to TRBJ2-1; 7 positions agree with TRBD2. The germline gives CDR1 SGHAT, CDR2 FQNNGV. The CDR3 contains 16 residues. V was pared by 5 bases and J by 1 base, with 8 bases of the junction left unmatched. DNA for the CDR3: TGTGCCAGCAGCCTGGGGCGGGAGTGGTCCTACAATGAGCAGTTCTGC. The encoded protein is CASSLGREWSYNEQFC.

This clonotype was counted many times. The chain uses TRBV7-8 and TRBJ1-3; 8 bases align to TRBD1. V trimming: 5 bases; J trimming: 3 bases; junction bases outside the gene matches: 12. The CDR3 is made up of 17 amino acids. Germline lookup yields CDR1 SGHVS and CDR2 FQNEAQ. Here the CDR3 reads CASSPRLGDRRGNTIYF. Written as DNA, the CDR3 is TGTGCCAGCAGCCCCCGCTTGGGGGACAGGCGTGGAAACACCATATATTTT.

Comment on this clonotype: Because it lacks the conserved phenylalanine or tryptophan at the end, this CDR3 is likely a read error. The genes are TRBV5-1 and TRBJ2-1; perhaps TRBD2 as D (6 bases). Germline assignment: CDR1 SGHRS and CDR2 YFSETQ. The V gene lost 5 bases and the J gene lost 6 bases, with 24 bases spanning the gap. The CDR3 consists of 17 residues. The CDR3 DNA is TGCGCCAGCAGTCCACCGTTGGTTAGCGGAAGTGGCAATGAGCAGTTCCTC. Its translation is CASSPPLVSGSGNEQFL.

The table lists this clonotype with many counts. Here the CDR3 DNA reads TGTGCCAGCAGACTATCCGCCAGTTGGGCCCTTCGCAAGAATCAGCCCCAGCATTTT. This codes for CASRLSASWALRKNQPQHF. The J gene is TRBJ1-5, the V gene TRBV28; D ambiguous. CDR3 size: 19 residues. The germline CDR1 and CDR2 sequences are MDHEN and SYDVKM. Trimming removed 6 bases at V and 4 bases at J, with 28 bases between.

Worth noting for this clonotype: A much larger clone differs by one base, so this may be a read error. This rearrangement joins TRBV7-3 to TRBJ2-1; D possibly corresponds to TRBD2 (5 bases). Looked up from germline, CDR1 is SGHTA and CDR2 is FQGTGA. V was cut by 4 bases and J by 6 bases, with 19 bases left in between. The CDR3 loop spans 16 amino acids. CDR3 loop: CASSSAGERNSNEQFF. CDR3 in DNA: TGTGCCAGCAGCTCAGCCGGGGAGCGGAATTCCAATGAGCAGTTCTTC.

About this clonotype: A read error may produce the germline difference seen at one junction end. This chain links TRBV3-1 with TRBJ2-1; D uncertain. Germline assignment: CDR1 LGHDT and CDR2 YNNKEL (reference sequence). The CDR3 runs 17 residues. DNA of the CDR3: TGTGCCAGCAGCCAAGGGGTACGGTCAAGCCCCTACAATGAGCAGTGCTTC. It yields the protein CASSQGVRSSPYNEQCF.

This clonotype is labeled medium-sized. J is TRBJ2-3 and V is TRBV7-2; 9 nucleotides line up with TRBD2. The CDR3 is 13 amino acids. Germline CDR1 reads SGHTA; CDR2 reads FQGNSA. Germline trimming cut 5 bases from V and 11 bases from J; bases unmatched to any gene: 8. The CDR3 DNA sequence: TGTGCCAGCAGCCGGACTAGCGAAGACGTGCAGTATTTT. Amino acid sequence: CASSRTSEDVQYF.

By share, this clonotype ranks as medium-sized. The rearrangement joins TRBV4-2 to TRBJ2-7; D might be TRBD1 (7 bases). The V and J ends lost 3 bases and 3 bases respectively, with 21 bases between them. CDR1 LGHNA and CDR2 YNFKEQ come from the germline V gene. This CDR3 is built from 17 residues. The CDR3 DNA follows: TGTGCCAGCAGCCAGGTCTCCGGACAGGCGGGGTTCTACGAGCAGTACTTC. It codes for CASSQVSGQAGFYEQYF.

The rearrangement uses TRBV12-3 or TRBV12-4 and TRBJ1-1; D is possibly TRBD1 (5 bases). The CDR3 consists of 15 residues. V dropped 6 bases and J dropped 3 bases, with 17 bases sitting between them. The CDR3 bases are TGTGCCAGCAGACTTCGACAGTCCCGAGACACTGAAGCTTTCTTT. It yields the protein CASRLRQSRDTEAFF.

On this clonotype itself: Given a much more abundant clone one base away, this may be a read error. This chain links TRBV5-1 with TRBJ1-1, with D uncertain. The CDR3 totals 14 residues. V gave up 1 base and J gave up 1 base, with 8 bases separating them. Germline lookup yields CDR1 SGHRS and CDR2 YFSETQ. CDR3 sequence: CASSLTEANTEAFF. Here the CDR3 DNA reads TGCGCCAGCAGCTTGACAGAGGCGAACACTGAAGCTTTCTTT.

This clonotype was seen many times. The chain uses TRBV6-1 and TRBJ2-1; the match to TRBD1 covers 12 bases. In germline, CDR1 is MNHNS, CDR2 SASEGT. The trim removed 6 bases at V and 8 bases at J, leaving 5 bases unmatched. This CDR3 contains 14 residues. The CDR3 DNA follows: TGTGCCAGCAGACCGGGACAGGGGGCTGATGAGCAGTTCTTC. Residues: CASRPGQGADEQFF.

This clonotype was observed many times. The V and J genes are TRBV25-1 and TRBJ1-5, with a possible D match to TRBD1 (5 bases). This CDR3 contains 13 residues. V dropped 4 bases and J dropped 9 bases, with 13 bases sitting between them. Germline-derived CDR1 and CDR2 are MGHDK and SYGVNS. The CDR3 loop reads CASSVTDVGPQHF. The CDR3 DNA is TGTGCCAGCAGTGTGACAGACGTTGGGCCCCAGCATTTT. The full variable domain, with the rest looked up from reference TRBV25-1 and TRBJ1-5, is EADIYQTPRYLVIGTGKKITLECSQTMGHDKMYWYQQDPGMELHLIHYSYGVNSTEKGDLSSESTVSRIRTEHFPLTLESARPSHTSQYLCASSVTDVGPQHFGDGTRLSIL.

This clonotype has at least ten counts. The chain employs TRBV6-2 or TRBV6-3 and TRBJ2-2; D tentatively reads TRBD1 or TRBD2 (5 bases each). Trimming removed 5 bases at V and 4 bases at J, with 14 bases between. The CDR3 is 15 residues long. Per germline, CDR1 MNHEY and CDR2 SVGEGT. As DNA, the CDR3 is TGTGCCAGCAGTGACAGTCCGAGGGGCACCGGGGAGCTGTTTTTT. This encodes CASSDSPRGTGELFF.

This clonotype was recorded many times. The chain carries TRBV28 and TRBJ2-1; 7 bases map to TRBD2. Germline V gene data show CDR1 as MDHEN and CDR2 as SYDVKM. There are 17 residues in the CDR3. With 3 bases clipped from V and 8 bases from J, the junction kept 16 bases outside the gene matches. CDR3 sequence reads: CASSLGGGLFRVDEQFF. CDR3 coding DNA: TGTGCCAGCAGTTTGGGGGGAGGGCTCTTTCGTGTCGATGAGCAGTTCTTC. The full variable domain, rest sourced from reference TRBV28 and TRBJ2-1, is DVKVTQSSRYLVKRTGEKVFLECVQDMDHENMFWYRQDPGLGLRLIYFSYDVKMKEKGDIPEGYSVSREKKERFSLILESASTNQTSMYLCASSLGGGLFRVDEQFFGPGTRLTVL.

This chain links TRBV20-1 with TRBJ1-1; 7 nucleotides agree with TRBD1. This CDR3 is built from 14 residues. The germline V gene encodes CDR1 DFQATT and CDR2 SNEGSKA (reference sequence). Trimming cost V 4 bases and J 2 bases; bases outside gene matches: 7. The CDR3 DNA reads as TGCAGTGCTACTCGGAACAGGGGAAACACTGAAGCTTTCTTT. Translating it yields CSATRNRGNTEAFF.

By sample fraction, this clonotype is medium-sized. The chain uses TRBV7-9 and TRBJ2-1; no definite D call. The CDR3 is 12 residues long. CDR1 SEHNR and CDR2 FQNEAQ come from the germline V gene (reference sequence). Trimming pared 3 bases from V and 6 bases from J, leaving 6 bases between. The CDR3 DNA sequence: TGTGCCAGCAGCTTTATCCTCAATGAGCAGTTCTTC. This translates into CASSFILNEQFF. Together with reference TRBV7-9 and TRBJ2-1, the CDR3 gives the full variable domain: DTGVSQNPRHKITKRGQNVTFRCDPISEHNRLYWYRQTLGQGPEFLTYFQNEAQLEKSRLLSDRFSAERPKGSFSTLEIQRTEQGDSAMYLCASSFILNEQFFGPGTRLTVL.

With regard to this clonotype: The CDR3 does not close with the conserved phenylalanine or tryptophan, likely indicating a read error. The chain employs TRBV13 and TRBJ1-6; D is undetermined. V was shortened by 5 bases and J by 9 bases, with 20 bases between the two germline ends. Looked up from germline, CDR1 is PRHDT and CDR2 is FYEKMQ (reference sequence). The CDR3 is 16 residues long. The CDR3 DNA reads as TGTGCCAGCAGCCGACGGAACGATGGCCTAGTTTCACCCCTCCACGTT. Residues: CASSRRNDGLVSPLHV.